This section outlines one T cell receptor (beta chain) sequence together with its context. Antigen specificity is unknown. The use of a sample-barcoded 5' primer and a J-beta primer mix characterized a second PCR of roughly 6 to 11 cycles. From the 5' RACE reads, TCRdb called clonotypes with MiXCR, one entry per CDR3 protein. The sample consists of about 1,500,000 distinct CDR3 sequences, approximately 28% of them appearing once. Per the germline V gene, CDR1 is SNHLY and CDR2 is FYNNEI. The CDR3 covers 19 residues. The ends were cut back, 2 bases at V and 1 base at J, with 21 bases in the middle. This sample was included in a study of blood T cells in healthy people across ages. General observations from the study: PBMCs left unsorted prevented a conclusive naive versus antigen-experienced comparison.

The source of this sequence is a woman aged 25 to 39 in good health. Sequencing was done on a sample of blood. This chain uses TRBV2 with TRBJ1-5, with D maybe TRBD1 (5 bases). The CDR3 sequence: CASSETEGTRIKSNQPQHF. The CDR3 DNA reads TGTGCCAGCAGTGAAACCGAAGGGACTAGAATTAAAAGCAATCAGCCCCAGCATTTT.